This T cell receptor beta chain was sequenced in a study of Ad26.COV2.S vaccination and SARS-CoV-2 variants. Germline V lookup: CDR1 SGHVS, CDR2 FQNEAQ. V dropped 1 base and J dropped 1 base, with 12 bases sitting between them. This CDR3 is 16 amino acids long. Profiled with immunoSEQ multiplex PCR; TCRdb holds only in-frame clones, not every one. Found here are 300,000 to 400,000 clones, roughly 87% of them singletons; the top ten hold about 3%. Treatment noted: some 20 received Ad26.COV2.S at low or high dose, single or two shots; 5 received placebo; per-sample allocation not given. The samples date from day 63 after the first vaccine or placebo injection.

The sequence derives from a person between 18 and 60 years old who received the Ad26.COV2.S COVID-19 vaccine or a placebo. The rearrangement uses TRBV7-8 and TRBJ2-3; D call uncertain. The sequencing used peripheral blood, collected in a trial of Ad26.COV2.S vaccine versus placebo. The DNA for the CDR3 is TGTGCCAGCAGCTTAGATTCCGGGCTCGGCACAGATACGCAGTATTTT. It encodes CASSLDSGLGTDTQYF.